This T cell receptor beta chain was observed in a study of early T cells in non-severe SARS-CoV-2 infection. Study as a whole: Unpaired chains resulted from sequencing bulk RNA of unsorted whole blood. Study-wide results and limits: The matching step, a VDJdb search, favored anti-spike CD8 responses and missed private and CD4 specificities.

There are 15 residues in the CDR3. The germline V and J ends were trimmed by 3 bases and 4 bases, with 14 bases remaining between them. Per the germline V gene, CDR1 is MDHEN and CDR2 is SYDVKM. Unique molecular identifiers (one per individual cDNA molecule) were attached. TCRdb reanalysed the 5' RACE reads using MiXCR and keeps one entry per CDR3 protein. The sample shows approximately 75,000 distinct CDR3 sequences, about 14% of them seen only once. Only a few counts were recorded for this clonotype. Its antigen remains unidentified. The chain carries TRBV28 and TRBJ2-3; maybe TRBD1 (6 bases). Source: whole blood, taken at baseline. This TCR was recovered from an adult who was a healthcare worker with PCR-confirmed SARS-CoV-2 infection or an uninfected control (not recorded which). The CDR3 loop reads CASSFTGPGADTQYF. As DNA, the CDR3 is TGTGCCAGCAGTTTCACAGGGCCCGGAGCAGATACGCAGTATTTT.